This TCR beta chain was obtained from a study of patients and donors after allogeneic stem cell transplantation. Using its own MiXCR run on the RT-PCR reads, TCRdb lists one record per CDR3 protein. The sample lists approximately 170,000 distinct CDR3 sequences, approximately 28% occurring once. The receptor was isolated from a human donor who was either an allogeneic HSCT recipient or a stem cell or donor lymphocyte infusion donor (not recorded which). It is not recorded whose cells these are; they may come from a transplant donor. Sequencing input: blood, either unsorted or a sorted T cell fraction (not recorded which).

The CDR3 nucleotides are TGTGCCAGCAGCCAAGCAGCCGGACTGACGAATGAAAAACTGTTTTTT. Residues: CASSQAAGLTNEKLFF. This chain connects TRBV14 to TRBJ1-4; D gene uncertain. CDR3 length equals 16 residues. Germline values: CDR1 SGHDN, CDR2 FVKESK. Deletions cut 1 base from V and 5 bases from J, with 14 bases between.